The clone carrying this T cell receptor (beta chain) was seen ten or more times. Its antigen is undetermined. The sample belongs to a study of lung T cells in sarcoidosis with Löfgren's syndrome. Across the study: Repertoire analyses centered on Löfgren's syndrome patients.

CDR3 size: 15 residues. Trimming cost V 1 base and J 0 bases, with 7 bases left between them. CDR1 is MDHEN, CDR2 SYDVKM, per germline. Study-wide results and limits: Löfgren's syndrome patients reportedly showed greatest TRAV12-1 and TRBV2 expansion versus controls. Shared TRAV12-1 and TRBV2 CDR3 motifs were reported across several patients. Paired TRAV12-1/TRBV2 TCRs showed CDR3 homology and preferential pairing.

TCRdb called the reads again in MiXCR, with one record for every CDR3 protein. The data contain about 19,000 distinct CDR3 sequences, 21% of them singletons. V usage is TRBV28 and J usage is TRBJ1-5; tentatively, D is TRBD1 (5 bases). The sequence was obtained from a human donor with sarcoidosis (Löfgren's syndrome or another form), or a control subject (not recorded which). The specimen was CD4+ T cells from bronchoalveolar lavage. The CDR3 coding sequence is TGTGCCAGCAGTTTATCTGGGGGTAGCAATCAGCCCCAGCATTTT. Its protein product is CASSLSGGSNQPQHF.